This TCR beta chain derives from a study of T cells in localized non-small cell lung cancer. Looked up from germline, CDR1 is LNHDA and CDR2 is SQIVND (reference sequence). V was cut by 4 bases and J by 0 bases, with 13 bases left in between. There are 16 residues in the CDR3. TCRdb's copy holds only in-frame clones and misses some; the assay was immunoSEQ multiplex PCR. The table records tens of thousands of clones, approximately 86% of them present only once. This chain uses TRBV19 with TRBJ2-1; tentative D call: TRBD1 (5 bases). The source was PBMCs, collected before any cancer treatment. The TCR was taken from a female donor with stage II lung adenocarcinoma. Written as DNA, the CDR3 is TGTGCCAGTAGTAAATTAGGCAGGGACTCCTACAATGAGCAGTTCTTC. This sequence encodes CASSKLGRDSYNEQFF.